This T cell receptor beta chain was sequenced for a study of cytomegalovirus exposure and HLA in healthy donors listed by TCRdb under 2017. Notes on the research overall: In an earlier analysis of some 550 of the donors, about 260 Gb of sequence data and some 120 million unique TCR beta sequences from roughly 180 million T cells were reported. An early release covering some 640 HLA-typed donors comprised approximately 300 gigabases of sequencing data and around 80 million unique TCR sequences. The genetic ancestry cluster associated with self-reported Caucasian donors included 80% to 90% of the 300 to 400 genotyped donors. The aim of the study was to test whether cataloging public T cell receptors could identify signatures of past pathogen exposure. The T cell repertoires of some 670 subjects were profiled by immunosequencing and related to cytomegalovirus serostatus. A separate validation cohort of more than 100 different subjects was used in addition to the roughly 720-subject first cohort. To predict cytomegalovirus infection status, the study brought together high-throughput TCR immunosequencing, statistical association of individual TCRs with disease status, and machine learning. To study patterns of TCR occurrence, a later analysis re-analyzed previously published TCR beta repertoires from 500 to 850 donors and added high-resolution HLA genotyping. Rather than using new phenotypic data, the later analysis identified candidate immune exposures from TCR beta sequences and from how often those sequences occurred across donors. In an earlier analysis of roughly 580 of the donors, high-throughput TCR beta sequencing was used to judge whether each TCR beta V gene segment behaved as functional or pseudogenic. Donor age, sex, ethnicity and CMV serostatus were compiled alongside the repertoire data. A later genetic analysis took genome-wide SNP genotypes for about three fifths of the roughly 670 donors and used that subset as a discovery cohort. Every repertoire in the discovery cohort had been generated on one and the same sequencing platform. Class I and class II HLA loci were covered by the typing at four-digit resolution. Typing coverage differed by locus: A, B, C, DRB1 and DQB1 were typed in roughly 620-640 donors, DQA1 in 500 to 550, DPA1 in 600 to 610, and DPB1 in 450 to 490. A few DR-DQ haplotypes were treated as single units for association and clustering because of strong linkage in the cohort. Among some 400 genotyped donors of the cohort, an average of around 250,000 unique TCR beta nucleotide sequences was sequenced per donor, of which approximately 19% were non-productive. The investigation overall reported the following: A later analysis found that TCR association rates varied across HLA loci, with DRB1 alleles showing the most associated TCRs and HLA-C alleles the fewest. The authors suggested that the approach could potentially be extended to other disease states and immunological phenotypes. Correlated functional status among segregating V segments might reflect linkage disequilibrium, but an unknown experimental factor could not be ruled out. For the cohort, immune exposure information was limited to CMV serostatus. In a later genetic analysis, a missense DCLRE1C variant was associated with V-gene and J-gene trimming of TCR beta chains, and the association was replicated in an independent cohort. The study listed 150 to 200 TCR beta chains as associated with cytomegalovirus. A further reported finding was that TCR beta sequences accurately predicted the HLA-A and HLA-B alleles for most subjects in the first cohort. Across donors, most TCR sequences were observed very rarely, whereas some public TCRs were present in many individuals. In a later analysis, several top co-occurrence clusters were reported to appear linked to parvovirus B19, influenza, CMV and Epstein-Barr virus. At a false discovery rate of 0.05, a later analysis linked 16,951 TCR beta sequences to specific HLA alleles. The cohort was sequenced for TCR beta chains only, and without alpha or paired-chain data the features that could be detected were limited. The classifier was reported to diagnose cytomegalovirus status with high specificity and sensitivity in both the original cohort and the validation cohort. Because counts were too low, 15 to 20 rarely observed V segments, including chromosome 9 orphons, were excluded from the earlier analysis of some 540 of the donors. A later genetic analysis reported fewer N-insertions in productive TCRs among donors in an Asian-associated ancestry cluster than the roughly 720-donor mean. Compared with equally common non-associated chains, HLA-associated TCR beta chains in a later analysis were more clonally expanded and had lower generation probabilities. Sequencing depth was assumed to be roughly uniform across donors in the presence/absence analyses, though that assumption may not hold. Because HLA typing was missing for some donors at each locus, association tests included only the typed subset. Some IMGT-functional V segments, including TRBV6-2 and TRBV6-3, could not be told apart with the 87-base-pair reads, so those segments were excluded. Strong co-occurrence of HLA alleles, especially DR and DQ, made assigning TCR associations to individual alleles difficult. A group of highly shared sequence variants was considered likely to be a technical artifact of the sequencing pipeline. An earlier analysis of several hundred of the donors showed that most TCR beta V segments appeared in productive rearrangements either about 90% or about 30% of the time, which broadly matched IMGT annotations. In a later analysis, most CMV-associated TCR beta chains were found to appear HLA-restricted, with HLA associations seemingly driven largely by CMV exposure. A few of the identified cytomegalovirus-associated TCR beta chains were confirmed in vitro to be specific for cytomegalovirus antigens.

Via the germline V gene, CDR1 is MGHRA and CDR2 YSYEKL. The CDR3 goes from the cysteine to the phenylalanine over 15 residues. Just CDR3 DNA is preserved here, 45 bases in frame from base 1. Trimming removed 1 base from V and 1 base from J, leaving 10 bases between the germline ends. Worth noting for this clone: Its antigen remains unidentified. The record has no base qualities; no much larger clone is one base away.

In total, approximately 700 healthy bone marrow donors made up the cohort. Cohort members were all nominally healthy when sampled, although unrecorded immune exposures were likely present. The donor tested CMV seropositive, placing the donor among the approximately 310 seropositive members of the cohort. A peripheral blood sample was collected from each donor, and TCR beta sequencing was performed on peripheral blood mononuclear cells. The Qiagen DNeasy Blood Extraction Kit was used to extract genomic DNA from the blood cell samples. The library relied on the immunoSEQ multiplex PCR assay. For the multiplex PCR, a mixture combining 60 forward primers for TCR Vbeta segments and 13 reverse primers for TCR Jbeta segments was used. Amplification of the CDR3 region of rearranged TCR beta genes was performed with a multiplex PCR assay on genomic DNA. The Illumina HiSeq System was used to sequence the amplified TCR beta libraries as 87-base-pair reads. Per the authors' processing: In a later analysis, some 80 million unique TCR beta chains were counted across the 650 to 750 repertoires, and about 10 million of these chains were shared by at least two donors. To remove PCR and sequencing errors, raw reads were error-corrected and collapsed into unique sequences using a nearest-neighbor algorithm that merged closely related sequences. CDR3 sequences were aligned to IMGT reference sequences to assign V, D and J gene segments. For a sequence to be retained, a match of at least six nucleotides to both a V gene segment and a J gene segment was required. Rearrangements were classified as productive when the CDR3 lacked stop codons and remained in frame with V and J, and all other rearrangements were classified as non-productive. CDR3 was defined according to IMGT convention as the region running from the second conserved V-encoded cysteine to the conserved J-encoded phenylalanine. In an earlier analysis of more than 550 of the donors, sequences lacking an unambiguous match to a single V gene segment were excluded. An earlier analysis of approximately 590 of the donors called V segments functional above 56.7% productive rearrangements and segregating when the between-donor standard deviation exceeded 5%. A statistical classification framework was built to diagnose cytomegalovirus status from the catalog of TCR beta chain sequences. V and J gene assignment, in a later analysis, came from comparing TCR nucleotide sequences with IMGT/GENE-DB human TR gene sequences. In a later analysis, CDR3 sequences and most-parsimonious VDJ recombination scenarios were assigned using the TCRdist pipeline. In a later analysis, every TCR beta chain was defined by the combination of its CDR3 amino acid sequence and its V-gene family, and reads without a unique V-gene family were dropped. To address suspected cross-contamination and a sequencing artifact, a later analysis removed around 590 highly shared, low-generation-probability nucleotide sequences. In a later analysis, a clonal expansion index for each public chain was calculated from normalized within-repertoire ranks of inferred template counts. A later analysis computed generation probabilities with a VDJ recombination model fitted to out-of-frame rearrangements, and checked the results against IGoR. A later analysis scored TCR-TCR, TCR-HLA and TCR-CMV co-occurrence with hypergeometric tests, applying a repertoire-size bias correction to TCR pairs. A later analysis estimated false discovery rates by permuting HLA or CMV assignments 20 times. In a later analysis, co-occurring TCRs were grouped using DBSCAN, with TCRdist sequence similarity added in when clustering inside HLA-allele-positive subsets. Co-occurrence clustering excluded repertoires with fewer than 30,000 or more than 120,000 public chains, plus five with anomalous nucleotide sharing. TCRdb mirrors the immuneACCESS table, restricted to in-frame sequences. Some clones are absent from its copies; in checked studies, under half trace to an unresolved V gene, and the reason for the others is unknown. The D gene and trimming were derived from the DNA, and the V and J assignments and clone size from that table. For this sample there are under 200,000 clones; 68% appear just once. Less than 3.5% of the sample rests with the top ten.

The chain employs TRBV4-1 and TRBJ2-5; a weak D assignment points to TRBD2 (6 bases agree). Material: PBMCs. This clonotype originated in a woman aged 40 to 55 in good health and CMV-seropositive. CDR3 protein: CASSQGAGTQETQYF. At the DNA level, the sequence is TGCGCCAGCAGCCAAGGGGCGGGGACCCAAGAGACCCAGTACTTC.